This is a list of T cell receptor beta chains from one sample in a study of CD8 T cells in Susac syndrome. TCRdb itself ran the immunoSEQ multiplex PCR reads through MiXCR, one entry per CDR3 protein. Seen here are some 450,000 distinct CDR3 sequences, approximately 85% observed once, and the top ten hold roughly 0.1%. The sequencing sample was made of CD8+ T cells from PBMCs. The source of these receptors is a human donor with multiple sclerosis. The CDR3 runs from the conserved cysteine through the conserved F or W. The order of the fields is CDR3 DNA, CDR3 protein, clone size, V gene, CDR3 length, J gene, D gene. D genes are given only for firm matches. The size field is filled for only some rows; it gives once, few, many or a size class.

cdr3_nt: TGTGCCAGCAGCTTAGATCAGACTAGCGGGAGCGTCGAGCAGTACTTC; cdr3_aa: CASSLDQTSGSVEQYF; clone_size: -; v_call: TRBV11-2; cdr3_length: 16; j_call: TRBJ2-7; d_call: TRBD2
cdr3_nt: TGTGCCAGCAGTTTGGTGGGGAGCGGCAATCAGCCCCAGCATTTT; cdr3_aa: CASSLVGSGNQPQHF; clone_size: -; v_call: TRBV27; cdr3_length: 15; j_call: TRBJ1-5; d_call: -
cdr3_nt: TGCAGCGCCGCTCCTAGCGGGAGAGCCTACAATGAGCAGTTCTTC; cdr3_aa: CSAAPSGRAYNEQFF; clone_size: -; v_call: TRBV29-1; cdr3_length: 15; j_call: TRBJ2-1; d_call: TRBD2
cdr3_nt: TGTGCCAGCAGCTTATCCGGGACCACTAGCACAGATACGCAGTATTTT; cdr3_aa: CASSLSGTTSTDTQYF; clone_size: -; v_call: TRBV7-8; cdr3_length: 16; j_call: TRBJ2-3; d_call: -
cdr3_nt: TGTGCCAGCAGTTACTTACTACAGGGCTCGTATGGCTACACCTTC; cdr3_aa: CASSYLLQGSYGYTF; clone_size: few; v_call: TRBV6-6; cdr3_length: 15; j_call: TRBJ1-2; d_call: -
cdr3_nt: TGTGCCAGCTCACGAGTGGAGTACCAAGAGACCCAGTACTTC; cdr3_aa: CASSRVEYQETQYF; clone_size: -; v_call: TRBV14; cdr3_length: 14; j_call: TRBJ2-5; d_call: -
cdr3_nt: TGTGCCAGCAGCCCTTCCGGGTCCCAGCCGTTCTTC; cdr3_aa: CASSPSGSQPFF; clone_size: -; v_call: TRBV14; cdr3_length: 12; j_call: TRBJ2-1; d_call: -
cdr3_nt: TGTGCCAGCAGTTTTAGTAAGCTCCCCGAGCAGTTCTTC; cdr3_aa: CASSFSKLPEQFF; clone_size: -; v_call: TRBV2; cdr3_length: 13; j_call: TRBJ2-1; d_call: -
cdr3_nt: TGTGCCAGCAGTTTAGGGCAGGGAACTAACAATGAGCAGTTCTTC; cdr3_aa: CASSLGQGTNNEQFF; clone_size: -; v_call: TRBV27; cdr3_length: 15; j_call: TRBJ2-1; d_call: -
cdr3_nt: TGTGCCAGCAGTGAAGCCGACCAGTACTTC; cdr3_aa: CASSEADQYF; clone_size: -; v_call: TRBV2; cdr3_length: 10; j_call: TRBJ2-7; d_call: -
cdr3_nt: TGTGCCAGCAACGGACACATATCGAACACCGGGGAGCTGTTTTTT; cdr3_aa: CASNGHISNTGELFF; clone_size: -; v_call: TRBV27; cdr3_length: 15; j_call: TRBJ2-2; d_call: -
cdr3_nt: TGTGCCAGCAGTCCAGGGACTAGCGACCTCGAGCAGTACTTC; cdr3_aa: CASSPGTSDLEQYF; clone_size: -; v_call: TRBV27; cdr3_length: 14; j_call: TRBJ2-7; d_call: TRBD2
cdr3_nt: TGTGCCAGCAGTTTTCCCCGGGACTGGAAATACGAGCAGTACTTC; cdr3_aa: CASSFPRDWKYEQYF; clone_size: -; v_call: TRBV27; cdr3_length: 15; j_call: TRBJ2-7; d_call: -
cdr3_nt: TGTGCCAGTAGTGTCTTAAGCGGGGGTAATAATGAGCAGTTCTTC; cdr3_aa: CASSVLSGGNNEQFF; clone_size: -; v_call: TRBV19; cdr3_length: 15; j_call: TRBJ2-1; d_call: TRBD2
cdr3_nt: TGCAGCGTGGCCGGGGTCTGGCTGAGGGGTGATCAAAGCATTCAGTACTTC; cdr3_aa: CSVAGVWLRGDQSIQYF; clone_size: -; v_call: TRBV29-1; cdr3_length: 17; j_call: TRBJ2-4; d_call: -